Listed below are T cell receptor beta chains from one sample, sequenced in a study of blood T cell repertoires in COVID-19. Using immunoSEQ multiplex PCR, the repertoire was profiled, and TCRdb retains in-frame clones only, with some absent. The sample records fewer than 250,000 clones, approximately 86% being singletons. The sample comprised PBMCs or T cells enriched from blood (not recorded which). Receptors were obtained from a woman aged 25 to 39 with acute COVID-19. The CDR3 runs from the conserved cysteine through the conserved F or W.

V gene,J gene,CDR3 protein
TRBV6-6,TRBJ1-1,CASSSRGGDTEAFF
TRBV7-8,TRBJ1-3,CASSEGSGNTIYF
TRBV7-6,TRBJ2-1,CASSPPGLIEQFF
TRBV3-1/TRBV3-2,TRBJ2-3,CASSQELAGGVDTQYF
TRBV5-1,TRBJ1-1,CASSSRSGNTEAFF
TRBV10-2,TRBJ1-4,CASRTGREEKLFF
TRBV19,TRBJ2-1,CATGEVYNEQFF
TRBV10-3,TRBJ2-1,CAISESRGGGNEQFF
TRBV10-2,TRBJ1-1,CASSEGLNTEAFF
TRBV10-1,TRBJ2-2,CASSGGQLTTGELFF
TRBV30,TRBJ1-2,CAWRRGGRDYGYTF
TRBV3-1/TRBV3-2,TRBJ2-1,CASSLQDRFYNEQFF
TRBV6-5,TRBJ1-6,CASSFGSNSPLHF
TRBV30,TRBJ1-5,CAWTPGQGRNQPQHF
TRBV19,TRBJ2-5,CASSIGAGGGSETQYF
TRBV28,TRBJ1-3,CASRETGDENTIYF
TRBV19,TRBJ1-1,CASSKDPGGTEAFF
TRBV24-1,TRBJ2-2,CATSDWTKTKLFF
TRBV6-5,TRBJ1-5,CASTYRGGNQPQHF
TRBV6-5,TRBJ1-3,CASGGISGNTIYF
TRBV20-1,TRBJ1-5,CSVGAFLAQHF
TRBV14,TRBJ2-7,CASSQRGLVEQYF
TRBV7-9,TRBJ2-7,CASSLASGPVHYEQYF
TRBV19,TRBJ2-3,CASSIVAGDTDTQYF
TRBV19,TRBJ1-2,CASRAPGRESYGYTF
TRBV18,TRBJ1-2,CASSPNDRGYGYTF
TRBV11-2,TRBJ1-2,CASSLGTGDGYTF
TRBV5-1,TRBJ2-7,CASSLEDRFYEQYF
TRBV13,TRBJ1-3,CASSPPRAETYSGNTIYF
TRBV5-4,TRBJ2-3,CASSSRGVGTDTQYF
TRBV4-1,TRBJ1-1,CASSQDPLGGDTEAFF
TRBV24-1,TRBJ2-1,CATSDQGLRKDEQFF
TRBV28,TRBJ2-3,CASSMGGPTDTQYF
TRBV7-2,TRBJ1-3,CASSPGGSGNTIYF
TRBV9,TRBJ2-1,CASSATSGGAAEQFF